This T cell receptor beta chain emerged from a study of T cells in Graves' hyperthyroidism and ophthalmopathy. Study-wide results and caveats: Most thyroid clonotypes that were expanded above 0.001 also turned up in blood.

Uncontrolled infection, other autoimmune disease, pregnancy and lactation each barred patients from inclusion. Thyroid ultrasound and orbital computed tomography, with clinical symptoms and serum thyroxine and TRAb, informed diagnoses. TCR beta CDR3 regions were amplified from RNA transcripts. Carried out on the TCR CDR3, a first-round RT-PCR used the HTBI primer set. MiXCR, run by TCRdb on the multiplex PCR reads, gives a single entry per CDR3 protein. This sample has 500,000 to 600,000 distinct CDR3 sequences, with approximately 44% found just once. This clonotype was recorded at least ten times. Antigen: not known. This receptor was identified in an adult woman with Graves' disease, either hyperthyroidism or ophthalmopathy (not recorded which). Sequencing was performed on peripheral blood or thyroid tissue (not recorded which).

The CDR3 here is CASSLRPQETQYF. In DNA form, the CDR3 reads TGTGCCAGCAGCCTCAGGCCTCAAGAGACCCAGTACTTC. The chain recombines TRBV7-9 with TRBJ2-5, with D uncertain. The V gene's germline CDR1 is SEHNR and CDR2 FQNEAQ (reference sequence). The CDR3 is 13 residues long. Trimming shortened V by 5 bases and J by 2 bases, and 9 bases separated the two germline ends.